The 22 T cell receptor beta chains given below trace back to one sample, sequenced in a study of radiation and T cells in renal cell carcinoma. This table comes from immunoSEQ multiplex PCR, and its TCRdb copy is limited to in-frame clones, with some not included. The sample holds 140,000 to 150,000 clones, less than 90% seen once. The time point is: blood 4 weeks post-SBRT, at nephrectomy. Specified treatment: 15 Gy SBRT to primary tumor, nephrectomy 4 weeks later. Sequences were derived from blood, sampled from a patient whose treatment included radiotherapy and nephrectomy. These TCRs come from a woman aged 50 to 65 with renal cell carcinoma.

The V call is TRBV27, the J call TRBJ1-2; maybe TRBD1 (5 bases). The germline CDR1 and CDR2 sequences are MNHEY and SMNVEV (reference sequence). The V end lost 3 bases, the J end lost 7 bases, and 12 bases lay between the germline ends. This CDR3 is 13 amino acids long. The CDR3 here is CASSFGRRGGYTF. CDR3 nucleotide sequence: TGTGCCAGCAGTTTCGGCAGAAGGGGTGGCTACACCTTC.

The V call is TRBV5-4, the J call TRBJ2-2, with 12 nucleotides matching TRBD1. CDR1 and CDR2 (germline): SGHNT, YYREEE (reference sequence). V lost 4 bases and J lost 8; bases outside the gene matches: 9. This CDR3 spans 16 amino acids. The CDR3 loop reads CASSLPGTGGNGELFF. The CDR3 DNA sequence: TGTGCCAGCAGCCTCCCGGGGACAGGGGGCAATGGGGAGCTGTTTTTT.

The chain employs TRBV9 and TRBJ2-6, with TRBD1 identical over 10 bases. J gave up 1 base and V 3 bases, and 16 bases lay outside the gene matches. CDR3 length: 21 residues. CDR1 and CDR2 from the germline V gene are SGDLS and YYNGEE. CDR3 region: CASSDLGTGVPSLSGANVLTF. DNA of the CDR3: TGTGCCAGCAGCGATCTCGGGACAGGGGTACCCTCTTTGTCTGGGGCCAACGTCCTGACTTTC.

The rearrangement joins TRBV10-3 to TRBJ1-2; a weak D match, TRBD1 (5 bases). This CDR3 contains 14 residues. V was shortened by 8 bases and J by 6 bases, with 19 bases between the two germline ends. The germline gives CDR1 ENHRY, CDR2 SYGVKD. CDR3 sequence (DNA): TGTGCCATCCACGGGGGTCGCGGCGACAATGGCTACACCTTC. Amino acids: CAIHGGRGDNGYTF.

The chain has TRBV4-3 and TRBJ1-1; 8 bases match TRBD1. CDR1 LGHNA and CDR2 YSLEER come from the germline V gene. This CDR3 region has 15 residues. V shed 3 bases, J shed 3 bases, and the junction held 6 bases outside the gene matches. This chain's CDR3 is CASSQEYRGDTEAFF. Here the CDR3 DNA reads TGCGCCAGCAGCCAGGAATACAGGGGGGACACTGAAGCTTTCTTT.

The chain recombines TRBV28 with TRBJ2-2; no clear D gene. The germline CDR1 and CDR2 sequences are MDHEN and SYDVKM. Between the trimmed V and J ends, which lost 8 bases and 2 bases, there was a span of 9 bases. The CDR3 runs 13 residues. CDR3: CASFWGNTGELFF. In DNA, the CDR3 is TGTGCCAGCTTCTGGGGAAACACCGGGGAGCTGTTTTTT.

This chain joins TRBV11-2 and TRBJ1-2; D ambiguous. Trimming left V 3 bases short and J 8 bases short, with 16 bases between. The CDR3 length is 14 residues. CDR1 and CDR2 (germline): SGHAT, FQNNGV. This chain's CDR3 is CASSFGQAIWGYTF. The CDR3 DNA follows: TGTGCCAGCAGCTTCGGTCAGGCCATTTGGGGCTACACCTTC.

The chain couples TRBV6-1 to TRBJ2-3; TRBD2 matches 7 bases. Germline-derived CDR1 and CDR2 are MNHNS and SASEGT. This CDR3 has 14 residues. Germline trimming cut 5 bases from V and 0 bases from J; bases unmatched to any gene: 2. The CDR3 bases are TGTGCCAGCAGTCTAGCGGAGAGCACAGATACGCAGTATTTT. It encodes CASSLAESTDTQYF.

The gene calls are TRBV7-9 and TRBJ1-3; 9 bases are shared with TRBD1. The germline V gene has CDR1 SEHNR and CDR2 FQNEAQ (reference sequence). Trimming took 1 base from V and 2 from J; bases not matched to a gene: 6. CDR3 length equals 17 residues. The CDR3 DNA sequence: TGTGCCAGCAGCTTAGTGGCGGGACAGGGAACTGGAAACACCATATATTTT. Translating it yields CASSLVAGQGTGNTIYF.

CDR3 residues: CASSVTSLSYNEQFF. The CDR3 DNA is TGTGCCAGCAGCGTTACTAGCCTCTCCTACAATGAGCAGTTCTTC. V gene TRBV6-4 combines with J gene TRBJ2-1; tentatively, D is TRBD2 (6 bases). V lost 6 bases to trimming and J lost 0 bases, with 12 bases between them. Germline-derived CDR1 and CDR2 are MRHNA and SNTAGT. The CDR3 has 15 amino acids.

The chain is built from TRBV19 and TRBJ2-2, with TRBD1 identical over 7 bases. V trimming: 4 bases; J trimming: 2 bases; junction bases outside the gene matches: 1. The germline V gene encodes CDR1 LNHDA and CDR2 SQIVND (reference sequence). The CDR3 has 14 residues. DNA of the CDR3: TGTGCCAGTAGTAGAGGGGGCAACACCGGGGAGCTGTTTTTT. Translated: CASSRGGNTGELFF. Full variable domain (missing parts from reference TRBV19 and TRBJ2-2): DGGITQSPKYLFRKEGQNVTLSCEQNLNHDAMYWYRQDPGQGLRLIYYSQIVNDFQKGDIAEGYSVSREKKESFPLTVTSAQKNPTAFYLCASSRGGNTGELFFGEGSRLTVL.

The chain employs TRBV5-1 and TRBJ2-7; D uncertain. The CDR3 runs 12 residues. Deletions cut 0 bases from V and 6 bases from J, with 7 bases between. CDR1 SGHRS and CDR2 YFSETQ come from the germline V gene. The CDR3 DNA is TGCGCCAGCAGCTTGGATCAGTCCGAGCAGTACTTC. Amino acid sequence: CASSLDQSEQYF.

The chain has TRBV2 and TRBJ2-3; weak D call: TRBD1 (6 bases). The CDR3 loop spans 14 amino acids. Trimming removed 1 base at V and 1 base at J, with 6 bases between. The germline V gene encodes CDR1 SNHLY and CDR2 FYNNEI. CDR3: CASSEGTGTDTQYF. The DNA of the CDR3 is TGTGCCAGCAGTGAAGGGACAGGCACAGATACGCAGTATTTT.

V gene TRBV28 combines with J gene TRBJ1-3; D is undetermined. Germline V gene data show CDR1 as MDHEN and CDR2 as SYDVKM. The CDR3 is made up of 15 amino acids. Trimming pared 1 base from V and 1 base from J, leaving 8 bases between. This chain's CDR3 is CASSLYAASGNTIYF. CDR3 DNA sequence: TGTGCCAGCAGTTTATATGCGGCATCTGGAAACACCATATATTTT.

The chain links TRBV7-8 to TRBJ2-3, with D perhaps TRBD2 (5 bases). Germline V gives CDR1 SGHVS, CDR2 FQNEAQ. The CDR3 runs 16 residues. V was pared by 0 bases and J by 5 bases, with 15 bases between. CDR3: CASSLAYAGEGDTQYF. CDR3 bases: TGTGCCAGCAGCTTAGCGTATGCAGGCGAGGGAGATACGCAGTATTTT.

V usage is TRBV6-4 and J usage is TRBJ1-2; D may be TRBD1 (5 bases). V lost 5 bases, J lost 3 bases, and 16 bases lay in between. The CDR3 sequence is 15 residues long. CDR1 is MRHNA and CDR2 is SNTAGT in the germline V gene. The CDR3 sequence: CASSPGTEIYYGYTF. CDR3 sequence (DNA): TGTGCCAGCAGTCCCGGGACCGAGATATACTATGGCTACACCTTC.

V and J are TRBV10-1 and TRBJ2-5; 9 nucleotides align to TRBD1. Losses at the gene ends were 4 bases for V and 5 bases for J; bases not matched to a gene: 8. The germline gives CDR1 WNHNN, CDR2 SYGVQD (reference sequence). There are 15 residues in the CDR3. The DNA for the CDR3 is TGCGCCAGCAGTGCGGCGGGACAGGGTTCGGAGACCCAGTACTTC. Translated, it gives CASSAAGQGSETQYF.

Written as DNA, the CDR3 is TGCGCCAGCAGCTTGGCCCTTAGTCACTACGAGCAGTACTTC. Translation gives CASSLALSHYEQYF. This chain links TRBV5-1 with TRBJ2-7; D is uncertain. Germline CDR1 and CDR2: SGHRS and YFSETQ. V dropped 0 bases and J dropped 3 bases, with 10 bases sitting between them. The length of the CDR3 is 14 residues.

The CDR3 nucleotides are TGTGCCAGCAGCGTAGTGGAGGGCACATCTGATACGCAGTATTTT. Residues: CASSVVEGTSDTQYF. The genes are TRBV9 and TRBJ2-3; D possibly corresponds to TRBD2 (6 bases). Germline V CDR1 and CDR2: SGDLS, YYNGEE. There are 15 residues in the CDR3. V shed 0 bases and J shed 6 bases, with 14 bases lying between them.

The sample holds a few counts of this clone. CDR3 sequence reads: CASSAPGLAGAREQYF. The CDR3 bases are TGTGCCAGCAGTGCGCCGGGACTAGCGGGAGCGCGTGAGCAGTACTTC. V usage is TRBV27 and J usage is TRBJ2-7, with 14 bases that match TRBD2. CDR1 is MNHEY and CDR2 is SMNVEV in the germline V gene (reference sequence). The length of the CDR3 is 16 residues. V lost 5 bases and J lost 7; bases outside the gene matches: 10.

CDR3 region: CASSTRDRPNQLFF. The CDR3, as DNA: TGTGCCAGCAGCACCCGGGACCGACCGAATCAACTGTTTTTT. V gene TRBV7-2 combines with J gene TRBJ1-4; D might be TRBD1 (5 bases). This CDR3 has 14 amino acids. In germline, CDR1 is SGHTA, CDR2 FQGNSA. The germline V and J ends were trimmed by 5 bases and 12 bases, with 19 bases remaining between them.

The V call is TRBV30, the J call TRBJ2-7; D assignment may be TRBD1 or TRBD2 (5 bases each). This CDR3 spans 14 amino acids. Germline lookup yields CDR1 GTSNPN and CDR2 SVGIG (reference sequence). Trimming cost V 1 base and J 0 bases, with 10 bases left between them. The CDR3 region is CAWSGDRSSYEQYF. The CDR3 DNA is TGTGCCTGGAGTGGGGACCGGAGCTCCTACGAGCAGTACTTC.